This TCR beta chain was recorded in a study of cytomegalovirus exposure and HLA in healthy donors. Study observations and caveats: Specific recognition of CMV antigens was confirmed in vitro for a few chains (all CMV-associated). Reportedly, diagnosis of cytomegalovirus status by the classifier showed high specificity and sensitivity.

Details on this clone: The antigen is undetermined.

The PCR had 60 Vbeta and 13 Jbeta primers. In the authors' workflow: In a later analysis, approximately 73 million unique TCR beta chains included roughly 11 million shared by two or more donors. TCRdb's table, derived via immunoSEQ multiplex PCR, lists solely in-frame clones and lacks some. The V and J calls and clone size are taken from that table; D and trimming were inferred from the DNA. The data contain some 170,000 clones, approximately 81% of them singletons. Material: PBMCs. The TCR originated in a woman aged 30 to 39 in good health and CMV-seropositive.

The CDR3 here is CASSRSGGDYEQYF. Written as DNA, the CDR3 is TGCGCCAGCAGCCGAAGCGGGGGGGACTACGAGCAGTACTTC. The chain recombines TRBV5-1 with TRBJ2-7, with 10 bases lining up with TRBD2. This CDR3 has 14 amino acids. Germline trimming cut 4 bases from V and 3 bases from J; bases unmatched to any gene: 4. Germline assignment: CDR1 SGHRS and CDR2 YFSETQ.